This entry lists 25 T cell receptor beta chains sequenced from one sample in a study of blood T cell repertoires in COVID-19. Sequencing used immunoSEQ multiplex PCR; TCRdb keeps in-frame clones, though not all of them. This table has 250,000 to 300,000 clones, roughly 87% appearing once. Sample: peripheral blood. These TCRs come from a woman aged 45-59 years who had recovered from COVID-19.

This chain links TRBV11-3 with TRBJ2-2; 7 nucleotides align to TRBD2. Germline lookup yields CDR1 SGHNT and CDR2 YENEEA. The V gene end was trimmed by 5 bases and the J gene end by 7 bases; junction bases not matched to a gene: 10. The CDR3 runs to 15 residues. CDR3 coding DNA: TGTGCCAGCAGCGCTCGCAGCGGGGCGGGCGGGGAGCTGTTTTTT. Its translation: CASSARSGAGGELFF.

The chain's CDR3 is CASSLEWATDTQYF. The CDR3 DNA is TGTGCCAGCAGCTTAGAATGGGCCACAGATACGCAGTATTTT. This rearrangement joins TRBV11-3 to TRBJ2-3; D uncertain. The CDR3 runs 14 residues. The ends were cut back, 0 bases at V and 2 bases at J, with 6 bases in the middle. The germline V gene encodes CDR1 SGHNT and CDR2 YENEEA.

At least ten counts were recorded for this clone. Other DNA sequences of this sample code for an identical CDR3. J is TRBJ1-4 and V is TRBV5-1; TRBD1 matches 9 bases. The CDR3 loop spans 15 amino acids. The trim removed 0 bases at V and 7 bases at J, leaving 4 bases unmatched. CDR1 and CDR2 from the germline V gene are SGHRS and YFSETQ. This CDR3 reads CASSLAQGAGEKLFF. The DNA of the CDR3 is TGCGCCAGCAGCTTGGCACAGGGGGCGGGTGAAAAACTGTTTTTT.

The chain employs TRBV12-3 or TRBV12-4 and TRBJ1-2; D may be TRBD1 (5 bases). Trimming removed 8 bases from V and 9 bases from J, with 16 bases in between. The CDR3 loop spans 12 amino acids. The CDR3 region is CASGPGGRSYTF. DNA of the CDR3: TGTGCCAGCGGCCCGGGGGGAAGAAGCTACACCTTC.

This clone was seen only once. The gene calls are TRBV28 and TRBJ2-1; 7 positions match TRBD2. The CDR3 runs 16 residues. The germline V gene has CDR1 MDHEN and CDR2 SYDVKM. J gave up 1 base and V 4 bases, and 7 bases lay outside the gene matches. CDR3 DNA: TGTGCCAGCAGTTCCGTGGGCGGGGGTTCCTACAATGAGCAGTTCTTC. This codes for CASSSVGGGSYNEQFF.

V usage is TRBV7-2 and J usage is TRBJ1-1, with 9 bases that match TRBD1. Looked up from germline, CDR1 is SGHTA and CDR2 is FQGNSA. This CDR3 region has 19 residues. The ends lost 0 bases at V and 3 bases at J; junction bases unmatched: 14. CDR3 nucleotide sequence: TGTGCCAGCAGCTTAGCAATGTACAGGGGGCGTGGACTGGACACTGAAGCTTTCTTT. Protein sequence: CASSLAMYRGRGLDTEAFF. The whole variable domain, remainder taken from reference TRBV7-2 and TRBJ1-1, is GAGVSQSPSNKVTEKGKDVELRCDPISGHTALYWYRQSLGQGLEFLIYFQGNSAPDKSGLPSDRFSAERTGGSVSTLTIQRTQQEDSAVYLCASSLAMYRGRGLDTEAFFGQGTRLTVV.

This clone is a singleton in its sample. J is TRBJ2-1 and V is TRBV14; TRBD2 matches at 8 bases. CDR3 length equals 16 residues. J lost 6 bases, V lost 2 bases, and 9 bases had no gene match. CDR1 and CDR2 (germline): SGHDN, FVKESK. The CDR3 loop is CASSQTSGGPRNEQFF. In nucleotides, the CDR3 is TGTGCCAGCAGCCAAACTTCGGGGGGGCCACGCAATGAGCAGTTCTTC.

Only a few counts were recorded for this clone. V is TRBV5-1 and J is TRBJ2-2; tentative D call: TRBD2 (6 bases). The V end was cut by 2 bases, the J end by 2 bases, with 13 bases between. This CDR3 is built from 16 residues. Germline CDR1 SGHRS, CDR2 YFSETQ. CDR3 amino acids: CASSFPLGGNTGELFF. CDR3 nucleotides: TGCGCCAGCAGCTTCCCCCTGGGGGGAAACACCGGGGAGCTGTTTTTT.

The gene calls are TRBV7-8 and TRBJ1-2; unclear D gene. Germline loops: CDR1 SGHVS, CDR2 FQNEAQ. Between the trimmed V and J ends, which lost 0 bases and 0 bases, there was a span of 8 bases. The CDR3 runs 15 residues. The chain's CDR3 is CASSLALAANYGYTF. CDR3 nucleotides: TGTGCCAGCAGCTTAGCGCTGGCAGCTAACTATGGCTACACCTTC. The complete variable domain, with remaining parts taken from reference TRBV7-8 and TRBJ1-2, reads GAGVSQSPRYKVAKRGQDVALRCDPISGHVSLFWYQQALGQGPEFLTYFQNEAQLDKSGLPSDRFFAERPEGSVSTLKIQRTQQEDSAVYLCASSLALAANYGYTFGSGTRLTVV.

This chain connects TRBV29-1 to TRBJ1-1; the D gene is possibly TRBD1 (5 bases). CDR1 is SQVTM and CDR2 is ANQGSEA in the germline V gene. The V gene lost 4 bases and the J gene lost 10 bases, with 10 bases spanning the gap. CDR3 length equals 10 residues. The CDR3 here is CSVVGRGAFF. The CDR3 DNA follows: TGCAGCGTTGTTGGAAGGGGAGCTTTCTTT.

The rearrangement links TRBV6-5 to TRBJ2-7; no definite D call. Germline V gene lookup returns CDR1 MNHEY and CDR2 SVGAGI. Trimming cost V 5 bases and J 5 bases, with 16 bases left between them. The CDR3 is 14 residues long. The DNA for the CDR3 is TGTGCCAGCAGTAGGCGGCATCTCCTCGACGAGCAGTACTTC. Translation gives CASSRRHLLDEQYF.

This clone was recorded a few times. The junction departs from the called germline gene at one end, perhaps through a read error. The chain uses TRBV27 and TRBJ1-1; weak D call: TRBD1 (5 bases). Per germline, CDR1 MNHEY and CDR2 SMNVEV (reference sequence). This CDR3 spans 14 amino acids. The CDR3 DNA reads as TGTGCCACCAGTCGAAAGGGCAGGGACACTGAAGCTTTCTTT. This sequence encodes CATSRKGRDTEAFF.

The V and J genes are TRBV10-3 and TRBJ2-2; D possibly corresponds to TRBD2 (6 bases). From germline, CDR1 is ENHRY and CDR2 SYGVKD. This CDR3 is built from 15 residues. Between the trimmed V and J ends, which lost 10 bases and 5 bases, there was a span of 20 bases. CDR3 DNA sequence: TGTGCCACTATTAGCGGTTTGAGTAGGACCGGGGAGCTGTTTTTT. It specifies CATISGLSRTGELFF.

V is TRBV11-2 and J is TRBJ2-3; perhaps TRBD2 as D (6 bases). Trimming pared 3 bases from V and 2 bases from J, leaving 12 bases between. This CDR3 spans 15 amino acids. CDR1 is SGHAT, CDR2 FQNNGV, per germline. CDR3 DNA: TGTGCCAGCAGCTTGGCCGGAGGGGCCACAGATACGCAGTATTTT. Residues: CASSLAGGATDTQYF.

This clone was recorded a few times. The chain is built from TRBV11-1 and TRBJ2-2; TRBD2 matches at 7 bases. The CDR3 is 14 residues long. The V segment lost 5 bases and the J segment 5 bases; nucleotides outside the gene matches: 5. Germline values: CDR1 SGHAT, CDR2 FQDESV (reference sequence). CDR3 loop: CASSQARGTGELFF. The CDR3 DNA reads TGTGCCAGCAGCCAAGCGCGGGGGACCGGGGAGCTGTTTTTT. The full variable domain, its missing parts supplied by reference TRBV11-1 and TRBJ2-2, is EAEVAQSPRYKITEKSQAVAFWCDPISGHATLYWYRQILGQGPELLVQFQDESVVDDSQLPKDRFSAERLKGVDSTLKIQPAELGDSAMYLCASSQARGTGELFFGEGSRLTVL.

The rearrangement joins TRBV12-3 or TRBV12-4 to TRBJ1-1, with unresolved D. The CDR3 is 13 amino acids. V was clipped by 4 bases and J by 5 bases, with 11 bases between them. CDR3 DNA: TGTGCCAGCAGTTCCGATATGCGTACTGAAGCTTTCTTT. It is translated as CASSSDMRTEAFF.

This chain connects TRBV18 to TRBJ2-3; D is possibly TRBD1 (6 bases). The CDR3 extends over 12 amino acids. The V gene lost 11 bases and the J gene lost 4 bases, with 13 bases spanning the gap. Germline CDR1 KGHSH, CDR2 LQKENI. CDR3 DNA: TGTGCCGCACAGGGTCAGTCAGATACGCAGTATTTT. Translating gives CAAQGQSDTQYF.

CDR3 region: CASRARQATNEKLFF. The CDR3 DNA sequence: TGTGCCAGCAGGGCAAGACAGGCAACTAATGAAAAACTGTTTTTT. The chain joins TRBV28 to TRBJ1-4, with D maybe TRBD1 (6 bases). Trimming left V 6 bases short and J 0 bases short, with 11 bases between. Germline lookup yields CDR1 MDHEN and CDR2 SYDVKM. There are 15 residues in the CDR3.

The chain uses TRBV5-6 and TRBJ2-2; 10 bases align to TRBD1. This CDR3 spans 15 amino acids. After removal of 4 bases from V and 5 bases from J, the junction contained 5 bases not matched to a gene. Per the germline V gene, CDR1 is SGHDT and CDR2 is YYEEEE. The CDR3 nucleotides read TGTGCCAGCAGCACCGGACAGGGGGGAACCGGGGAGCTGTTTTTT. Encoded protein: CASSTGQGGTGELFF.

The V gene is TRBV3-1 (or the pseudogene TRBV3-2), the J gene TRBJ2-1; the D is unclear. CDR3 size: 14 residues. Germline V gene lookup returns CDR1 LGHDT and CDR2 YNNKEL (reference sequence). V was trimmed by 1 base and J by 8 bases, leaving 12 bases between them. The CDR3 region has the DNA TGTGCCAGCAGCCAAGGCCTTGTAGTCGATGAGCAGTTCTTC. Protein product: CASSQGLVVDEQFF.

This chain uses TRBV11-2 with TRBJ1-1; D is perhaps TRBD1 (5 bases). V was cut by 5 bases and J by 1 base, with 11 bases left in between. CDR3 length equals 14 residues. Germline CDR1 reads SGHAT; CDR2 reads FQNNGV. CDR3: CASSHGGENTEAFF. The CDR3 DNA is TGTGCCAGCAGCCACGGGGGGGAGAACACTGAAGCTTTCTTT.

The chain carries TRBV7-3 and TRBJ1-1; 9 bases align to TRBD1. Germline V lookup: CDR1 SGHTA, CDR2 FQGTGA. This CDR3 has 14 amino acids. With 5 bases clipped from V and 4 bases from J, the junction kept 5 bases outside the gene matches. In nucleotides, the CDR3 is TGTGCCAGCAGCACCACAGGGGGCCCCACTGAAGCTTTCTTT. Its translation is CASSTTGGPTEAFF.

Here the CDR3 reads CASSQRGGRDEQFF. CDR3 coding DNA: TGTGCCAGCAGCCAGCGGGGGGGCAGAGATGAGCAGTTCTTC. The chain combines TRBV7-2 with TRBJ2-1; the match to TRBD2 covers 10 bases. V shed 5 bases, J shed 8 bases, and the junction held 6 bases outside the gene matches. Per germline, CDR1 SGHTA and CDR2 FQGNSA. The CDR3 extends over 14 amino acids. Full variable domain (remainder filled in from reference TRBV7-2 and TRBJ2-1): GAGVSQSPSNKVTEKGKDVELRCDPISGHTALYWYRQSLGQGLEFLIYFQGNSAPDKSGLPSDRFSAERTGGSVSTLTIQRTQQEDSAVYLCASSQRGGRDEQFFGPGTRLTVL.

The chain carries TRBV2 and TRBJ1-6; TRBD1 agrees at 7 bases. CDR1 SNHLY and CDR2 FYNNEI come from the germline V gene. The CDR3 is 14 amino acids. Trimming at V came to 7 bases and at J to 8 bases, leaving 8 bases not matched to a gene. The CDR3 nucleotides read TGTGCCAGCACCAGACAGGGAGGTTATTCACCCCTCCACTTT. Protein: CASTRQGGYSPLHF.

This chain uses TRBV7-2 with TRBJ2-5, with 10 bases lining up with TRBD2. Germline CDR1 reads SGHTA; CDR2 reads FQGNSA. The CDR3 runs 15 residues. Trimming cost V 2 bases and J 4 bases; bases outside gene matches: 4. The DNA for the CDR3 is TGTGCCAGCAGCTTAAGCAGCGGGGGGGCAGAGACCCAGTACTTC. It translates to CASSLSSGGAETQYF.